This TCR beta chain derives from a study of CD8 T cells in ankylosing spondylitis. Findings of the study overall: It appeared that ankylosing spondylitis blood was characterized by a TCR beta motif of seven or eight highly homologous variants.

In germline, CDR1 is LNHDA, CDR2 SQIVND (reference sequence). The CDR3 spans 13 residues. Trimming removed 5 bases from V and 6 bases from J, with 13 bases in between. As for this clonotype: Its specificity is unknown.

Quantitative 5'-RACE with molecular barcodes produced the TCR beta libraries. TCRdb processed the 5' RACE reads anew with MiXCR; each CDR3 protein has one entry. The sample records more than 600,000 distinct CDR3 sequences, over 15% being singletons. Sequences were obtained from blood, either unsorted or a sorted T cell fraction (not recorded which). The sequence derives from a male donor with ankylosing spondylitis. The J gene is TRBJ1-1, the V gene TRBV19, with D hard to call. This CDR3 reads CASSRREGAEAFF. CDR3 nucleotides: TGTGCCAGTAGTCGGCGGGAGGGCGCTGAAGCTTTCTTT. Full variable domain (rest looked up from reference TRBV19 and TRBJ1-1): DGGITQSPKYLFRKEGQNVTLSCEQNLNHDAMYWYRQDPGQGLRLIYYSQIVNDFQKGDIAEGYSVSREKKESFPLTVTSAQKNPTAFYLCASSRREGAEAFFGQGTRLTVV.